The T cell receptor (beta chain) described here comes from a study of STAT5B mutations in CD4+ large granular lymphocyte leukemia. Original methodology: Productive clonotypes were detectable down to 2.59 x 10-5 frequency. The data were produced by immunoSEQ multiplex PCR, yet TCRdb's version contains in-frame clones alone and is incomplete. V, J and clone size were drawn from that table, and D and trimming were deduced from the DNA. The sample contains about 48,000 clones, about 70% of which appear only once. Study-level results: No patients shared main leukemic clonotypes, though around 25% appeared at low frequency elsewhere. CD4-sorted patient repertoires seemed more clonal than healthy CD4+ repertoires.

This clone came up once. Its antigen is unknown. Germline V gives CDR1 SGHTA, CDR2 FQGNSA. This CDR3 is built from 15 residues. Trimming removed 5 bases from V and 5 bases from J; junction bases left unmatched: 6. The sequencing input was CD4+ T cells from blood buffy coats. The clonotype was recovered from a human donor in good health. This chain joins TRBV7-2 and TRBJ1-4; 9 bases line up with TRBD1. The CDR3 DNA reads as TGTGCCAGCAGCCCACAGGGGACAGGGAATGAAAAACTGTTTTTT. Amino acid sequence: CASSPQGTGNEKLFF.